This entry lists 27 T cell receptor beta chains sequenced from one sample in a study of blood T cell repertoires in COVID-19. This table comes from immunoSEQ multiplex PCR, and its TCRdb copy is limited to in-frame clones, with some not included. Counted here are about 310,000 clones, roughly nine tenths occurring once; the ten biggest clones make up less than 2.5%. Material: peripheral blood. The receptors originated from a man aged 18 to 30 with active or convalescent COVID-19.

The V call is TRBV5-6, the J call TRBJ2-1; 8 bases line up with TRBD2. CDR3 length: 16 amino acids. Germline CDR1 is SGHDT and CDR2 is YYEEEE. The V and J ends lost 7 bases and 9 bases, in that order; junction bases with no gene match: 18. As DNA, the CDR3 is TGTGCCAGCGGGGATCTGGCGGGACTAGGTAGGGGTGAGCAGTTCTTC. This encodes CASGDLAGLGRGEQFF.

The rearrangement joins TRBV28 to TRBJ1-1, with D possibly being TRBD1 (5 bases). Germline lookup yields CDR1 MDHEN and CDR2 SYDVKM. The CDR3 has 14 amino acids. Deletions cut 4 bases from V and 5 bases from J, with 14 bases between. Here the CDR3 reads CASSSRQGGTEAFF. CDR3 coding DNA: TGTGCCAGCAGTTCGAGGCAGGGCGGTACTGAAGCTTTCTTT.

The chain combines TRBV4-1 with TRBJ1-2; 8 bases agree with TRBD1. The V and J ends lost 4 bases and 5 bases, in that order; junction bases with no gene match: 6. Looked up from germline, CDR1 is MGHRA and CDR2 is YSYEKL. This CDR3 has 14 residues. As DNA, the CDR3 is TGCGCCAGCAGCCCCCGGGACAGGACTTATGGCTACACCTTC. As protein: CASSPRDRTYGYTF.

The genes are TRBV6-5 and TRBJ2-7, with TRBD2 matching 8 bases. The CDR3 totals 14 residues. CDR1 and CDR2 (germline): MNHEY, SVGAGI. V was pared by 7 bases and J by 5 bases, with 10 bases of the junction left unmatched. The CDR3 region is CASTYAGGMNEQYF. The DNA of the CDR3 is TGTGCCAGCACTTATGCGGGGGGCATGAACGAGCAGTACTTC.

The chain employs TRBV6-2 or TRBV6-3 and TRBJ2-1, with 7 positions matching TRBD2. This CDR3 has 13 amino acids. The germline CDR1 and CDR2 sequences are MNHEY and SVGEGT. With V trimmed by 1 base and J by 8 bases, 2 bases remained unmatched. CDR3: CASSYFAGDEQFF. The CDR3 nucleotides are TGTGCCAGCAGTTACTTTGCGGGGGATGAGCAGTTCTTC.

This clone appeared a single time. The chain has TRBV6-4 and TRBJ2-3; 11 nucleotides match TRBD2. J lost 0 bases, V lost 0 bases, and 17 bases had no gene match. From germline, CDR1 is MRHNA and CDR2 SNTAGT. This CDR3 is built from 22 residues. The CDR3 nucleotides read TGTGCCAGCAGTGACTCGAGGGGACAGTTAGCGGGAGGGCCGTGGAGCACAGATACGCAGTATTTT. Translating it yields CASSDSRGQLAGGPWSTDTQYF.

This sequence joins TRBV18 and TRBJ1-2; 11 positions match TRBD1. The CDR3 spans 15 residues. V shed 1 base, J shed 7 bases, and the junction held 5 bases outside the gene matches. The germline V gene has CDR1 KGHSH and CDR2 LQKENI. As DNA, the CDR3 is TGTGCCAGCTCACCACTGGACAGGGGGCAGCGTGGCTACACCTTC. As protein: CASSPLDRGQRGYTF.

The rearrangement links TRBV6-5 to TRBJ2-2; 8 bases map to TRBD2. CDR3 length equals 14 residues. CDR1 is MNHEY and CDR2 is SVGAGI in the germline V gene. The junction had 5 bases not matched to a gene; V was cut back by 7 bases and J by 4 bases. CDR3 sequence (DNA): TGTGCCAGCACCGGGACTAGGGTCACCGGGGAGCTGTTTTTT. Protein: CASTGTRVTGELFF.

The chain recombines TRBV6-2 or TRBV6-3 with TRBJ2-4; 7 bases are shared with TRBD2. Looked up from germline, CDR1 is MNHEY and CDR2 is SVGEGT. This CDR3 comprises 16 residues. V shed 4 bases and J 5 bases; nucleotides not matched to a gene: 11. The CDR3 region has the DNA TGTGCCAGCAGTTCCCCCCTGGGGGGGATCCAAAACATTCAGTACTTC. The encoded protein is CASSSPLGGIQNIQYF.

J is TRBJ1-6 and V is TRBV5-4, with 8 positions matching TRBD1. Germline trimming cut 1 base from V and 7 bases from J; bases unmatched to any gene: 10. The V gene's germline CDR1 is SGHNT and CDR2 YYREEE (reference sequence). The CDR3 loop spans 17 amino acids. The CDR3 DNA reads TGTGCCAGCAGCTTGTCGCGGACAGGGCTCAGGAATTCACCCCTCCACTTT. This translates into CASSLSRTGLRNSPLHF.

This chain uses TRBV6-5 with TRBJ1-5; 8 bases map to TRBD1. Germline trimming cut 0 bases from V and 4 bases from J; bases unmatched to any gene: 2. This CDR3 contains 15 residues. Germline V CDR1 and CDR2: MNHEY, SVGAGI. CDR3 residues: CASSYSWTGNQPQHF. The DNA of the CDR3 is TGTGCCAGCAGTTACTCCTGGACAGGGAATCAGCCCCAGCATTTT.

The chain has TRBV7-7 and TRBJ1-4, with 7 bases identical to TRBD1. V trimming: 2 bases; J trimming: 10 bases; junction bases outside the gene matches: 4. Germline assignment: CDR1 SSHAT and CDR2 FNYEAQ (reference sequence). The CDR3 loop spans 13 amino acids. In nucleotides, the CDR3 is TGTGCCAGCAGCTTACAATACAGGGGAAAACTGTTTTTT. The encoded protein is CASSLQYRGKLFF. The full variable domain, in which reference TRBV7-7 and TRBJ1-4 provide the parts outside the CDR3, is GAGVSQSPRYKVTKRGQDVTLRCDPISSHATLYWYQQALGQGPEFLTYFNYEAQPDKSGLPSDRFSAERPEGSISTLTIQRTEQRDSAMYRCASSLQYRGKLFFGSGTQLSVL.

This clone was found once. The chain links TRBV6-5 to TRBJ1-6, with TRBD1 matching 7 bases. Germline loops: CDR1 MNHEY, CDR2 SVGAGI. Unmatched junction bases numbered 8, after V lost 2 bases and J lost 10 bases. CDR3 length: 15 residues. This CDR3 is CASSYEQGVWSPLHF. The CDR3, as DNA: TGTGCCAGCAGTTACGAGCAGGGGGTTTGGTCACCCCTCCACTTT.

The chain is built from TRBV5-1 and TRBJ1-6, with a tentative D call TRBD1 (6 bases). This CDR3 is 13 amino acids long. Trimming shortened V by 5 bases and J by 7 bases, and 10 bases separated the two germline ends. CDR1 is SGHRS, CDR2 YFSETQ, per germline. This CDR3 reads CASRDSENSPLHF. Written as DNA, the CDR3 is TGCGCCAGCAGGGACAGCGAAAATTCACCCCTCCACTTT.

The chain couples TRBV7-8 to TRBJ2-7, with TRBD2 as a possible D gene (5 bases). This CDR3 is 13 amino acids long. Trimming pared 2 bases from V and 7 bases from J, leaving 12 bases between. The germline gives CDR1 SGHVS, CDR2 FQNEAQ. CDR3 loop: CASSLPLRGEQYF. The CDR3 DNA reads TGTGCCAGCAGCTTACCCCTCCGAGGGGAGCAGTACTTC. Variable domain in full (rest from reference TRBV7-8 and TRBJ2-7): GAGVSQSPRYKVAKRGQDVALRCDPISGHVSLFWYQQALGQGPEFLTYFQNEAQLDKSGLPSDRFFAERPEGSVSTLKIQRTQQEDSAVYLCASSLPLRGEQYFGPGTRLTVT.

This clone was seen once. This chain uses TRBV10-2 with TRBJ2-5; a weak D match, TRBD2 (6 bases). Per the germline V gene, CDR1 is WSHSY and CDR2 is SAAADI. The CDR3 contains 16 residues. V dropped 2 bases and J dropped 5 bases, with 18 bases sitting between them. The DNA for the CDR3 is TGCGCCAGCAGTGAGCCCGGGTTGAGCGGGTGGGAGACCCAGTACTTC. This gives the protein CASSEPGLSGWETQYF.

In its sample, this clone was seen a few times. The rearrangement uses TRBV9 and TRBJ2-2; 8 positions match TRBD2. Germline V CDR1 and CDR2: SGDLS, YYNGEE. This CDR3 contains 16 residues. V was pared by 0 bases and J by 7 bases, with 8 bases of the junction left unmatched. CDR3 nucleotides: TGTGCCAGCAGCGTAGCGGCGGGGGGTCACTTCGGGGAGCTGTTTTTT. Translated, it gives CASSVAAGGHFGELFF.

The genes are TRBV6-5 and TRBJ1-6; possibly TRBD1 for D (5 bases). Germline lookup yields CDR1 MNHEY and CDR2 SVGAGI. The V and J ends lost 0 bases and 8 bases respectively, with 8 bases between them. CDR3 size: 14 residues. Here the CDR3 reads CASSYSRVHSPLHF. The DNA for the CDR3 is TGTGCCAGCAGTTACTCCAGGGTTCATTCACCCCTCCACTTT.

V gene TRBV23-1 combines with J gene TRBJ1-4; D unclear. TRBV23-1 is labeled an ORF, and its function is uncertain. The length of the CDR3 is 16 residues. Trimming pared 4 bases from V and 8 bases from J, leaving 20 bases between. The CDR3 here is CASSRRRTSKPEKLFF. CDR3 sequence (DNA): TGCGCCAGCAGTCGGCGGAGAACCAGCAAACCCGAAAAACTGTTTTTT.

The table lists this clone with a few counts. The CDR3, as DNA: TGTGCCAGCAGCCGGGGGATCTCTGGAAACACCATATATTTT. Protein sequence: CASSRGISGNTIYF. The chain is built from TRBV6-5 and TRBJ1-3, with a weak D call TRBD1 (5 bases). Germline CDR1 is MNHEY and CDR2 is SVGAGI. Trimming left V 6 bases short and J 0 bases short, with 9 bases between. The CDR3 contains 14 residues.

This clone was counted once. The chain has TRBV4-1 and TRBJ2-7, with 7 bases identical to TRBD2. The CDR3 consists of 19 residues. With V trimmed by 1 base and J by 2 bases, 17 bases remained unmatched. Germline V gene sequence: CDR1 MGHRA, CDR2 YSYEKL. This CDR3 reads CASSQVLTLGLAVPYEQYF. The CDR3 coding sequence is TGCGCCAGCAGCCAAGTCCTGACTCTGGGGCTAGCGGTCCCCTACGAGCAGTACTTC.

The V call is TRBV27, the J call TRBJ1-2; maybe TRBD1 (6 bases). V was cut by 0 bases and J by 7 bases, with 9 bases left in between. Germline CDR1 is MNHEY and CDR2 is SMNVEV (reference sequence). The CDR3 runs to 13 residues. Written as DNA, the CDR3 is TGTGCCAGCAGTTTATCGTTCAGGGGTGGCTACACCTTC. Encoded protein: CASSLSFRGGYTF.

This clone was seen once. V gene TRBV5-1 combines with J gene TRBJ1-2, with TRBD1 as a possible D gene (6 bases). V lost 2 bases and J lost 7, with 27 bases in between. The length of the CDR3 is 18 residues. Germline V gene data show CDR1 as SGHRS and CDR2 as YFSETQ. As DNA, the CDR3 is TGCGCCAGCAGCTTCCGTTCGGGGGGCCAGGGAGAGTTTGGTGGCTACACCTTC. It encodes CASSFRSGGQGEFGGYTF.

The CDR3: CASSQGAGQDFYEQYF. The CDR3, as DNA: TGCGCCAGCAGCCAAGGGGCGGGACAGGACTTCTACGAGCAGTACTTC. The gene calls are TRBV4-3 and TRBJ2-7; 8 positions agree with TRBD1. The CDR3 is 16 residues long. Looked up from germline, CDR1 is LGHNA and CDR2 is YSLEER. J gave up 3 bases and V 1 base, and 8 bases lay outside the gene matches.

This sequence joins TRBV7-9 and TRBJ2-7; TRBD2 matches 10 bases. V was pared by 5 bases and J by 3 bases, with 10 bases of the junction left unmatched. This CDR3 is 16 amino acids long. CDR1 SEHNR and CDR2 FQNEAQ come from the germline V gene (reference sequence). CDR3 sequence: CASSPRTVAGGYEQYF. CDR3 nucleotides: TGTGCCAGCAGCCCCCGGACCGTAGCGGGAGGCTACGAGCAGTACTTC.

V is TRBV14 and J is TRBJ2-1, with D possibly matching TRBD1 (6 bases). CDR3 size: 15 residues. Germline values: CDR1 SGHDN, CDR2 FVKESK. Trimming pared 4 bases from V and 4 bases from J, leaving 14 bases between. In DNA form, the CDR3 reads TGTGCCAGCAGCCGAAAGGACAGTTGGTACAATGAGCAGTTCTTC. Encoded protein: CASSRKDSWYNEQFF.

The chain joins TRBV2 to TRBJ2-3; maybe TRBD2 (5 bases). Germline lookup yields CDR1 SNHLY and CDR2 FYNNEI. This CDR3 is 15 amino acids long. The ends were cut back, 6 bases at V and 2 bases at J, with 15 bases in the middle. CDR3 bases: TGTGCCAGCAGGGTTAATGGGGAGCCCACAGATACGCAGTATTTT. The encoded protein is CASRVNGEPTDTQYF.